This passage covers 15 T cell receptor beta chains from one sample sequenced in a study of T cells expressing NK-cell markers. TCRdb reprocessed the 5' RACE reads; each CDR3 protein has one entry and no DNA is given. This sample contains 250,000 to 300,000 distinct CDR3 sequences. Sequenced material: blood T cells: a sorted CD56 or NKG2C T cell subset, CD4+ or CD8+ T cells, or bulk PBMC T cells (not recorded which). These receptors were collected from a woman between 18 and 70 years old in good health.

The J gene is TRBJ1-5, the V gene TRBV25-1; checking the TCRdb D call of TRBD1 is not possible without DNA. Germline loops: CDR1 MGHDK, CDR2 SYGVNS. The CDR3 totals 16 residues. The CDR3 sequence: CASSPAGTGRTQPQHF.

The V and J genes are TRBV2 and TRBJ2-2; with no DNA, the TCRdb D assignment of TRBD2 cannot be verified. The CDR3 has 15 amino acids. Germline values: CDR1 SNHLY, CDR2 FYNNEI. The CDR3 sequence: CASSSYLRASGELFF.

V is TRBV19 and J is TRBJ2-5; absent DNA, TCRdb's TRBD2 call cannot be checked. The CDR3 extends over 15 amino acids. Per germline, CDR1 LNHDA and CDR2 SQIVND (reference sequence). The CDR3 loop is CATRERKSYQETQYF.

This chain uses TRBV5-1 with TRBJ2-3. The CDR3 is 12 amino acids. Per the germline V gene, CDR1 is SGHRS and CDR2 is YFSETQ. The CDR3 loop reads CASSLETYAQYF.

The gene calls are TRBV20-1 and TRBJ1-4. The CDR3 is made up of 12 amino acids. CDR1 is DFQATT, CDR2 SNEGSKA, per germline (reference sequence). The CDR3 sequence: CSATNSPEKLFF.

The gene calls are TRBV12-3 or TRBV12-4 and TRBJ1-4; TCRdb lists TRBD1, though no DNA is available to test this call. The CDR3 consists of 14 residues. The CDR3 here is CASSEQGANEKLFF.

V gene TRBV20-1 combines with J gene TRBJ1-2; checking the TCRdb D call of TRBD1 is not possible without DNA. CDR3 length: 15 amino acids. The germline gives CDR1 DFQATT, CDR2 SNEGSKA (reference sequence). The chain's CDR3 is CSARDRRKANYGYTF.

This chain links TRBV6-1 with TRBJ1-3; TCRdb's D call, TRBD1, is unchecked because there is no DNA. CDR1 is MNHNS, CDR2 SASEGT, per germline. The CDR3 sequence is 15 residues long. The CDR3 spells CASTNPGFSGNTIYF.

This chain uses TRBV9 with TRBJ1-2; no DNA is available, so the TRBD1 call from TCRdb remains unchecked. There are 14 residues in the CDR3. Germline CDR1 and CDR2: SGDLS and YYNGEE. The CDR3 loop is CASSAGGLNYGYTF. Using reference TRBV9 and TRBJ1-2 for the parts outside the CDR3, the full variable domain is DSGVTQTPKHLITATGQRVTLRCSPRSGDLSVYWYQQSLDQGLQFLIQYYNGEERAKGNILERFSAQQFPDLHSELNLSSLELGDSALYFCASSAGGLNYGYTFGSGTRLTVV.

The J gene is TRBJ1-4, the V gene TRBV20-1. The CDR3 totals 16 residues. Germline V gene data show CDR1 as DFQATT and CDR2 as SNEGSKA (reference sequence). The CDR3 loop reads CSASFAAGGPNEKLFF.

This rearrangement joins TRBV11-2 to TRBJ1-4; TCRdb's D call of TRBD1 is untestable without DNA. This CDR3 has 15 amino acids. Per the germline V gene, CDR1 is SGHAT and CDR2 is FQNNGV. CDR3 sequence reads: CASSLEGRYNEKLFF.

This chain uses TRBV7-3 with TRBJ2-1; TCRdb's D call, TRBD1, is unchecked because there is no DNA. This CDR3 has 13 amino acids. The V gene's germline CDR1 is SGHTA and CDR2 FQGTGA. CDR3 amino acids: CASSFGGYNEQFF.

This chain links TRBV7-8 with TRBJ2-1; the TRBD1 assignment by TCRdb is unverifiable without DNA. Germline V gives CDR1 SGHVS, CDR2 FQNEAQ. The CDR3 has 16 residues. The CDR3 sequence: CASSLGTGGGQNEQFF.

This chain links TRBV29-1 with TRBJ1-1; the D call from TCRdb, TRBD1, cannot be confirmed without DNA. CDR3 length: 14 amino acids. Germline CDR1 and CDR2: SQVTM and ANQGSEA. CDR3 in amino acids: CSVWGGAGNTEAFF.

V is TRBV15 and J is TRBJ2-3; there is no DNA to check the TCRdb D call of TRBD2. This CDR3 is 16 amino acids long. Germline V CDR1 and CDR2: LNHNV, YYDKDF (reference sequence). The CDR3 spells CATSRWASGTTDTQYF.